The 32 T cell receptor beta chains presented below share a single source sample, sequenced in a study of control samples from healthy donors and cancer patients. Profiling relied on immunoSEQ multiplex PCR, and the TCRdb table lists in-frame clones only, not all of them. The data show about 51,000 clones, 75% to 85% seen once. Sequences were obtained from blood. The source is a man between 65 and 85 years old in good health.

Regarding this clone: Other nucleotide sequences from this sample produce the same CDR3. The genes are TRBV5-1 and TRBJ1-1; tentatively, D is TRBD1 (6 bases). The V end was cut by 3 bases, the J end by 1 base, with 7 bases between. CDR1 and CDR2 (germline): SGHRS, YFSETQ. The CDR3 extends over 13 amino acids. CDR3 protein: CASSSQGNTEAFF. Here the CDR3 DNA reads TGCGCCAGCAGCTCACAGGGGAACACTGAAGCTTTCTTT.

This clone was observed once. The chain has TRBV5-1 and TRBJ1-1, with 10 bases that match TRBD1. CDR1 SGHRS and CDR2 YFSETQ come from the germline V gene. V dropped 3 bases and J dropped 4; count of bases not matched to a gene: 6. CDR3 length: 15 residues. CDR3 in DNA: TGCGCCAGCAGCTCGGGGACAGGGGTACCCACTGAAGCTTTCTTT. Its translation is CASSSGTGVPTEAFF.

The chain recombines TRBV28 with TRBJ1-1; possibly TRBD1 for D (5 bases). The CDR3 runs to 12 residues. Germline V CDR1 and CDR2: MDHEN, SYDVKM. V shed 11 bases and J shed 0 bases, with 10 bases lying between them. The CDR3 is CAGRRVNTEAFF. CDR3 DNA: TGTGCCGGACGCAGGGTGAACACTGAAGCTTTCTTT.

The chain links TRBV19 to TRBJ1-6; TRBD1 might be the D (5 bases). The length of the CDR3 is 15 residues. Trimming took off 6 bases at V and 4 bases at J, with 13 bases between the two ends. Germline CDR1 is LNHDA and CDR2 is SQIVND (reference sequence). CDR3 loop: CASSQGFEYNSPLHF. The CDR3 DNA reads as TGTGCCAGTAGCCAGGGATTCGAATATAATTCACCCCTCCACTTT.

The V call is TRBV5-6, the J call TRBJ1-2; D possibly corresponds to TRBD1 (5 bases). The CDR3 has 13 amino acids. Trimming shortened V by 4 bases and J by 7 bases, and 14 bases separated the two germline ends. Germline-derived CDR1 and CDR2 are SGHDT and YYEEEE. The CDR3 sequence is CASSPGGAGGYTF. CDR3 sequence (DNA): TGTGCCAGCAGCCCGGGTGGGGCAGGTGGCTACACCTTC.

The chain's CDR3 is CYAGPSGANVLTF. DNA of the CDR3: TGTTACGCGGGTCCTTCTGGGGCCAACGTCCTGACTTTC. This chain uses TRBV7-9 with TRBJ2-6, with D possibly matching TRBD2 (5 bases). In germline, CDR1 is SEHNR, CDR2 FQNEAQ (reference sequence). This CDR3 spans 13 amino acids.

The gene calls are TRBV5-4 and TRBJ2-7; D is uncertain. V was trimmed by 4 bases and J by 6 bases, leaving 11 bases between them. Germline CDR1 and CDR2: SGHNT and YYREEE (reference sequence). The length of the CDR3 is 12 residues. DNA for the CDR3: TGTGCCAGCAGCGTGGACGCCTTCGAGCAGTACTTC. This codes for CASSVDAFEQYF.

The rearrangement links TRBV10-2 to TRBJ1-4, with D tentatively TRBD1 (6 bases). Deletions cut 6 bases from V and 5 bases from J, with 10 bases between. There are 13 residues in the CDR3. Looked up from germline, CDR1 is WSHSY and CDR2 is SAAADI. The CDR3 protein is CASRTGRNEKLFF. As DNA, the CDR3 is TGCGCCAGCAGGACAGGTCGGAATGAAAAACTGTTTTTT.

The chain joins TRBV2 to TRBJ2-7, with 12 bases that match TRBD2. J lost 8 bases, V lost 7 bases, and 12 bases had no gene match. The CDR3 length is 15 residues. Germline V gene data show CDR1 as SNHLY and CDR2 as FYNNEI. CDR3 loop: CASTRGRTSGMKQYF. CDR3 DNA: TGTGCCAGCACCCGAGGGCGGACTAGCGGGATGAAGCAGTACTTC.

The rearrangement links TRBV7-9 to TRBJ1-6; D is ambiguous. The CDR3 spans 15 residues. The V end was cut by 2 bases, the J end by 7 bases, with 12 bases between. Germline V CDR1 and CDR2: SEHNR, FQNEAQ (reference sequence). Here the CDR3 reads CASSLFLEGNSPLHF. CDR3 nucleotides: TGTGCCAGCAGCTTATTCCTGGAGGGCAATTCACCCCTCCACTTT.

V usage is TRBV5-6 and J usage is TRBJ1-2, with unresolved D. V was trimmed by 5 bases and J by 3 bases, leaving 17 bases between them. There are 15 residues in the CDR3. Germline V CDR1 and CDR2: SGHDT, YYEEEE. CDR3 sequence: CASRPDTRRDYGYTF. CDR3 bases: TGTGCCAGCAGACCCGACACGCGACGGGACTATGGCTACACCTTC.

The chain links TRBV7-9 to TRBJ2-5; D ambiguous. This CDR3 is built from 11 residues. Between the trimmed V and J ends, which lost 6 bases and 5 bases, there was a span of 7 bases. The germline V gene has CDR1 SEHNR and CDR2 FQNEAQ (reference sequence). The CDR3 bases are TGTGCCAGCAGTTGGAGTGAGACCCAGTACTTC. Translation: CASSWSETQYF.

The J gene is TRBJ2-7, the V gene TRBV20-1; no firm D call. The CDR3 extends over 11 amino acids. Germline V lookup: CDR1 DFQATT, CDR2 SNEGSKA (reference sequence). Trimming removed 6 bases at V and 5 bases at J, with 11 bases between. CDR3 sequence reads: CSASRTNEQYF. The CDR3 bases are TGCAGTGCCAGCAGAACGAACGAGCAGTACTTC.

This chain joins TRBV6-2 or TRBV6-3 and TRBJ2-1; D gene unclear. Trimming removed 2 bases from V and 7 bases from J, with 6 bases in between. CDR1 is MNHEY and CDR2 is SVGEGT in the germline V gene. This CDR3 region has 12 residues. This CDR3 is CASSYDDNEQFF. CDR3 sequence (DNA): TGTGCCAGCAGTTACGACGATAATGAGCAGTTCTTC.

V usage is TRBV5-6 and J usage is TRBJ1-5, with D uncertain. The ends were cut back, 3 bases at V and 0 bases at J, with 7 bases in the middle. This CDR3 contains 14 residues. Germline V CDR1 and CDR2: SGHDT, YYEEEE. Here the CDR3 reads CASSSSYSNQPQHF. The CDR3 DNA is TGTGCCAGCAGCTCTAGTTATAGCAATCAGCCCCAGCATTTT.

V and J are TRBV5-4 and TRBJ2-7; 9 positions match TRBD1. Germline trimming cut 4 bases from V and 7 bases from J; bases unmatched to any gene: 9. In germline, CDR1 is SGHNT, CDR2 YYREEE (reference sequence). CDR3 length: 14 residues. CDR3: CASSLGQGSREQYF. The DNA of the CDR3 is TGTGCCAGCAGCCTAGGACAGGGGAGTCGAGAGCAGTACTTC.

This clone occurred once. The chain joins TRBV28 to TRBJ1-4; TRBD1 agrees at 7 bases. The CDR3 extends over 15 amino acids. The ends lost 5 bases at V and 7 bases at J; junction bases unmatched: 10. Germline V CDR1 and CDR2: MDHEN, SYDVKM. CDR3 amino acids: CASSTRQGVGEKLFF. The CDR3 bases are TGTGCCAGCAGTACAAGACAGGGTGTAGGTGAAAAACTGTTTTTT.

The chain recombines TRBV3-1 (or the pseudogene TRBV3-2) with TRBJ2-3; 12 bases are shared with TRBD2. V trimming: 4 bases; J trimming: 1 base; junction bases outside the gene matches: 6. The CDR3 is 17 amino acids. From germline, CDR1 is LGHDT and CDR2 YNNKEL (reference sequence). The CDR3 bases are TGTGCCAGCAGCCCTGGACTAGCGGGATGGGGCACAGATACGCAGTATTTT. Translated: CASSPGLAGWGTDTQYF.

The rearrangement uses TRBV5-4 and TRBJ2-1, with D perhaps given as TRBD1 or TRBD2 (6 bases each). V was cut by 7 bases and J by 4 bases, with 18 bases left in between. The CDR3 is made up of 15 amino acids. Per germline, CDR1 SGHNT and CDR2 YYREEE (reference sequence). CDR3 region: CASAQTGGPYNEQFF. Written as DNA, the CDR3 is TGTGCCAGCGCCCAGACCGGGGGCCCTTACAATGAGCAGTTCTTC.

J is TRBJ2-2 and V is TRBV6-2 or TRBV6-3, with D maybe TRBD2 (6 bases). Germline V gene lookup returns CDR1 MNHEY and CDR2 SVGEGT. The CDR3 length is 14 residues. The V end was cut by 4 bases, the J end by 6 bases, with 12 bases between. The CDR3 here is CASSLLRDSGELFF. The CDR3 bases are TGTGCCAGCAGTTTATTGAGGGACTCCGGGGAGCTGTTTTTT.

The rearrangement links TRBV2 to TRBJ2-7; D gene unclear. V dropped 9 bases and J dropped 0 bases, with 9 bases sitting between them. Germline assignment: CDR1 SNHLY and CDR2 FYNNEI. The CDR3 length is 12 residues. CDR3 amino acids: CASDLSSYEQYF. The CDR3 bases are TGTGCCAGTGACTTGAGCTCCTACGAGCAGTACTTC.

The chain couples TRBV5-1 to TRBJ2-7; 7 positions match TRBD1. The germline gives CDR1 SGHRS, CDR2 YFSETQ. After removal of 5 bases from V and 6 bases from J, the junction contained 11 bases not matched to a gene. The CDR3 is 14 amino acids. The CDR3 DNA is TGCGCCAGCAGATCCTACTCACAGGGGATCGAGCAGTACTTC. Amino acid sequence: CASRSYSQGIEQYF.

The chain joins TRBV10-1 to TRBJ2-5, with D unclear. CDR1 and CDR2 (germline): WNHNN, SYGVQD (reference sequence). The CDR3 loop spans 11 amino acids. Trimming pared 3 bases from V and 7 bases from J, leaving 6 bases between. DNA of the CDR3: TGCGCCAGCAGTGACGGCGCGACCCAGTACTTC. Translation: CASSDGATQYF.

CDR3 bases: TGTGCCACCGGCCCTTCCGGGACAGAGACCCAGTACTTC. It specifies CATGPSGTETQYF. This chain joins TRBV24-1 and TRBJ2-5; D is perhaps TRBD1 or TRBD2 (5 bases each). V was cut by 9 bases and J by 4 bases, with 14 bases left in between. The germline CDR1 and CDR2 sequences are KGHDR and SFDVKD. This CDR3 spans 13 amino acids.

The rearrangement links TRBV9 to TRBJ2-5; 8 nucleotides align to TRBD1. CDR3 length: 14 amino acids. V shed 5 bases and J 5 bases; nucleotides not matched to a gene: 8. Looked up from germline, CDR1 is SGDLS and CDR2 is YYNGEE. The CDR3 is CASSWGQEGETQYF. In nucleotides, the CDR3 is TGTGCCAGCAGTTGGGGACAGGAAGGGGAGACCCAGTACTTC.

The gene calls are TRBV28 and TRBJ2-7; 10 positions agree with TRBD1. This CDR3 comprises 13 residues. V trimming: 7 bases; J trimming: 5 bases; junction bases outside the gene matches: 5. Germline V CDR1 and CDR2: MDHEN, SYDVKM. The CDR3 loop is CASNPGQGNEQYF. CDR3 bases: TGTGCCAGCAATCCGGGACAGGGGAACGAGCAGTACTTC.

This sequence joins TRBV7-8 and TRBJ1-4; D unresolved. Trimming shortened V by 2 bases and J by 5 bases, and 9 bases separated the two germline ends. The CDR3 spans 14 residues. The germline V gene has CDR1 SGHVS and CDR2 FQNEAQ. DNA of the CDR3: TGTGCCAGCAGCTTAAGTCGGAGGAATGAAAAACTGTTTTTT. Translation gives CASSLSRRNEKLFF.

This clone showed up just once. The chain uses TRBV5-1 and TRBJ2-2; 13 nucleotides line up with TRBD2. Germline trimming cut 4 bases from V and 4 bases from J; bases unmatched to any gene: 10. The CDR3 runs 18 residues. From germline, CDR1 is SGHRS and CDR2 YFSETQ. The CDR3 sequence: CASSLRTSGSLITGELFF. CDR3 in DNA: TGCGCCAGCAGCCTCCGGACTAGCGGGAGCTTGATCACCGGGGAGCTGTTTTTT. Based on the CDR3 plus reference TRBV5-1 and TRBJ2-2, the full variable domain is KAGVTQTPRYLIKTRGQQVTLSCSPISGHRSVSWYQQTPGQGLQFLFEYFSETQRNKGNFPGRFSGRQFSNSRSEMNVSTLELGDSALYLCASSLRTSGSLITGELFFGEGSRLTVL.

This chain links TRBV7-9 with TRBJ1-2; D is undetermined. The CDR3 extends over 14 amino acids. The V end was cut by 1 base, the J end by 6 bases, with 12 bases between. CDR1 and CDR2 from the germline V gene are SEHNR and FQNEAQ (reference sequence). The CDR3 DNA reads as TGTGCCAGCAGCTTAGGTTTTTCGGGCAATGGCTACACCTTC. Encoded protein: CASSLGFSGNGYTF.

This chain uses TRBV14 with TRBJ1-2; possibly TRBD1 for D (6 bases). Germline CDR1 reads SGHDN; CDR2 reads FVKESK. The CDR3 is 14 residues long. V lost 4 bases to trimming and J lost 4 bases, with 13 bases between them. The DNA for the CDR3 is TGTGCCAGCAGCCGAGGGGGACGGACCTATGGCTACACCTTC. It translates to CASSRGGRTYGYTF.

CDR3 nucleotide sequence: TGTGCCAGCAGCTTACGGGCGGGAGCGTTCAATGAGCAGTTCTTC. It codes for CASSLRAGAFNEQFF. J is TRBJ2-1 and V is TRBV5-6; TRBD2 matches 7 bases. Looked up from germline, CDR1 is SGHDT and CDR2 is YYEEEE. J gave up 6 bases and V 2 bases, and 8 bases lay outside the gene matches. This CDR3 contains 15 residues.

V is TRBV12-3 or TRBV12-4 and J is TRBJ2-7; D is possibly TRBD1 (6 bases). This CDR3 contains 13 residues. V was cut by 8 bases and J by 4 bases, with 15 bases left in between. The CDR3 DNA sequence: TGTGCCAGCCCGCTCGGGACACCATACGAGCAGTACTTC. Translated: CASPLGTPYEQYF.